This TCR beta chain originates from a study of T cell changes during pregnancy in multiple sclerosis. Trimming took off 3 bases at V and 4 bases at J, with 10 bases between the two ends. The germline V gene encodes CDR1 GTSNPN and CDR2 SVGIG (reference sequence). The CDR3 is made up of 13 amino acids. The method was immunoSEQ multiplex PCR; TCRdb's version includes in-frame clones alone and lacks a portion of them. The sample shows approximately 100,000 clones, 92% of them seen only once. The sample was peripheral blood, taken after pregnancy. V gene TRBV30 combines with J gene TRBJ1-5; D gene uncertain. This receptor was identified in a female donor in good health, enrolled as a control in a pregnancy study. The CDR3 DNA is TGTGCCTGGAGCGCAGGCGTAAATCAGCCCCAGCATTTT. Protein: CAWSAGVNQPQHF.